Given below is one T cell receptor (beta chain) in context. What it binds is not known. This entry is derived from a study of T-cell memory formation after mild COVID-19. From the 5' RACE reads, TCRdb called clonotypes with MiXCR, one entry per CDR3 protein. Of 550,000 to 600,000 distinct CDR3 sequences listed, about 22% are singletons. Study observations and caveats: Within pre-infection memory, some responding clones were found, suggesting cross-reactive memory joined. Clonal second-wave expansions that peaked on day 37 had unconfirmed SARS-CoV-2 specificity.

Sequencing was done on a sample of PBMCs or a T cell subset sorted from them (not recorded which). This receptor was taken from an adult woman who had mild COVID-19 (a few samples of this study predate the infection). Cell type and time point are not known.

As DNA, the CDR3 is TGTGCCAGCAGTATGACAGGGCGCTACGAGCAGTACTTC. Translating gives CASSMTGRYEQYF. V and J are TRBV2 and TRBJ2-7; 7 nucleotides line up with TRBD1. The V segment lost 5 bases and the J segment 3 bases; nucleotides outside the gene matches: 4. The CDR3 is 13 amino acids. Per the germline V gene, CDR1 is SNHLY and CDR2 is FYNNEI.